The clone carrying this TCR beta chain was detected only a few times. Its matching antigen is unknown. This entry comes from a study of T-cell memory formation after mild COVID-19. On the study more broadly: TCR clusters were mostly confined to one donor each. The study, taken as a whole, reports: Whereas later expanders leaned CD4+, clones contracting day 15 to 85 showed a balanced CD4/CD8 makeup. Among clones peaking at day 37 in the second wave, SARS-CoV-2 specificity remained unconfirmed.

The TCR alpha and TCR beta cDNA libraries, bearing sample barcodes and UMIs, were generated by 5'RACE using constant-segment primers. MiXCR, applied by TCRdb to the 5' RACE reads, yields one record per CDR3 protein. The sample lists a few hundred thousand distinct CDR3 sequences, approximately 19% occurring once. The sequenced material came from PBMCs or a T cell subset sorted from them (not recorded which). The sequence was collected from a man aged 18 to 30 who had mild COVID-19 (a few samples of this study predate the infection). Cell type and time point are not known.

This chain's CDR3 is CASSYSVTPWRDTQYF. As DNA, the CDR3 is TGTGCCAGCAGTTACTCGGTCACCCCCTGGAGAGATACGCAGTATTTT. The chain uses TRBV6-6 and TRBJ2-3; D is unclear. The CDR3 runs 16 residues. CDR1 and CDR2 from the germline V gene are MNHNY and SVGAGI (reference sequence). The V gene lost 0 bases and the J gene lost 5 bases, with 15 bases spanning the gap.